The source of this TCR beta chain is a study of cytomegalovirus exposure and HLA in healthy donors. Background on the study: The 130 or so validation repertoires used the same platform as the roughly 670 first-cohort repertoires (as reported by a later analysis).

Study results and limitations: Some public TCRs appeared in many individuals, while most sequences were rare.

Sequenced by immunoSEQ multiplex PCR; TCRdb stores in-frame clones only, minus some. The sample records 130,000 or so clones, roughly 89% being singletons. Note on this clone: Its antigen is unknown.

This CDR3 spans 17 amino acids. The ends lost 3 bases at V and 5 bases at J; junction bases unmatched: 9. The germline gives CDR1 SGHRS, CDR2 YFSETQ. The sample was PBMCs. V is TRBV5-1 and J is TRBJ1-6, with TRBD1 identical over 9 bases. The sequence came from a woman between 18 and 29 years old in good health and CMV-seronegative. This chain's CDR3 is CASSYQPRQGDNSPLHF. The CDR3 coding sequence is TGCGCCAGCAGCTATCAACCTAGACAGGGGGATAATTCACCCCTCCACTTT.